The 6 T cell receptor beta chains below were found in one sample sequenced in a study of blood T cell repertoires in COVID-19. Assay: immunoSEQ multiplex PCR; the TCRdb copy retains only in-frame clones and omits some. The profile shows 60,000 to 90,000 clones, over 70% of them singletons. Sequenced material: peripheral blood. The source of these receptors is a man in his 60s with acute or convalescent COVID-19.

This rearrangement joins TRBV28 to TRBJ2-7, with D uncertain. Germline values: CDR1 MDHEN, CDR2 SYDVKM. V lost 5 bases, J lost 4 bases, and 3 bases lay in between. This CDR3 is 10 amino acids long. This chain's CDR3 is CASSQYEQYF. Here the CDR3 DNA reads TGTGCCAGCAGTCAATACGAGCAGTACTTC.

The V gene is TRBV4-1, the J gene TRBJ2-7, with a possible D match to TRBD1 (6 bases). CDR1 is MGHRA, CDR2 YSYEKL, per germline. This CDR3 region has 15 residues. The V end was cut by 3 bases, the J end by 2 bases, with 14 bases between. CDR3 DNA: TGCGCCAGCAGCCATCAGACAGGTGGCGCCTACGAGCAGTACTTC. Protein product: CASSHQTGGAYEQYF.

This chain links TRBV24-1 with TRBJ1-1, with D uncertain. Trimming pared 8 bases from V and 3 bases from J, leaving 12 bases between. The CDR3 totals 13 residues. Germline V gene data show CDR1 as KGHDR and CDR2 as SFDVKD. CDR3: CATTNPRHTEAFF. DNA for the CDR3: TGTGCCACCACGAACCCGCGGCACACTGAAGCTTTCTTT.

This clone was observed at least ten times. The V and J genes are TRBV3-1 (or the pseudogene TRBV3-2) and TRBJ2-2, with 9 positions matching TRBD2. Germline assignment: CDR1 LGHDT and CDR2 YNNKEL (reference sequence). V lost 6 bases, J lost 4 bases, and 6 bases stayed unmatched. The CDR3 length is 15 residues. The CDR3 reads CASRTAGGLTGELFF. CDR3 bases: TGTGCCAGCAGAACTGCGGGGGGGCTCACCGGGGAGCTGTTTTTT.

V usage is TRBV5-6 and J usage is TRBJ2-5; 8 bases match TRBD2. V trimming: 4 bases; J trimming: 2 bases; junction bases outside the gene matches: 10. Germline assignment: CDR1 SGHDT and CDR2 YYEEEE. This CDR3 spans 16 amino acids. CDR3 sequence reads: CASSPLRGRRQETQYF. The CDR3 DNA is TGTGCCAGCAGCCCTCTACGCGGGAGGAGACAAGAGACCCAGTACTTC.

The genes are TRBV18 and TRBJ1-1; D uncertain. This CDR3 region has 15 residues. V gave up 6 bases and J gave up 3 bases, with 17 bases separating them. Germline assignment: CDR1 KGHSH and CDR2 LQKENI. CDR3 loop: CASSPRGDGDTEAFF. The CDR3 nucleotides are TGTGCCAGCTCTCCGCGTGGCGACGGGGACACTGAAGCTTTCTTT.